This TCR beta chain is from a study of blood T cell repertoires in COVID-19. Study in general: Spain, Italy and the United States supplied samples that represented acute and convalescent COVID-19. The analysed material was cDNA or gDNA that came from T cells, B-cell-depleted T cells, or PBMCs.

The Seattle site enrolled patients during active infection and followed them longitudinally. CDR1 is SGHNT and CDR2 is YYREEE in the germline V gene (reference sequence). The CDR3 consists of 17 residues. The junction had 6 bases not matched to a gene; V was cut back by 4 bases and J by 0 bases. In the original processing: For nucleated cells, counts were estimated from reference gene primer amplification. The data were produced by immunoSEQ multiplex PCR, yet TCRdb's version contains in-frame clones alone and is incomplete. The V and J calls and the clone size are those of that table, but D and trimming were determined from the DNA. The sample includes about 210,000 clones, roughly 85% of them seen just once.

The sequencing sample was made of peripheral blood. This sequence originates from a man aged 50 to 60 with COVID-19, enrolled during active disease. The chain couples TRBV5-4 to TRBJ1-3; 11 bases are shared with TRBD1. CDR3 loop: CASSATGTGGSGNTIYF. CDR3 DNA: TGTGCCAGCAGCGCTACCGGGACAGGGGGCTCTGGAAACACCATATATTTT.